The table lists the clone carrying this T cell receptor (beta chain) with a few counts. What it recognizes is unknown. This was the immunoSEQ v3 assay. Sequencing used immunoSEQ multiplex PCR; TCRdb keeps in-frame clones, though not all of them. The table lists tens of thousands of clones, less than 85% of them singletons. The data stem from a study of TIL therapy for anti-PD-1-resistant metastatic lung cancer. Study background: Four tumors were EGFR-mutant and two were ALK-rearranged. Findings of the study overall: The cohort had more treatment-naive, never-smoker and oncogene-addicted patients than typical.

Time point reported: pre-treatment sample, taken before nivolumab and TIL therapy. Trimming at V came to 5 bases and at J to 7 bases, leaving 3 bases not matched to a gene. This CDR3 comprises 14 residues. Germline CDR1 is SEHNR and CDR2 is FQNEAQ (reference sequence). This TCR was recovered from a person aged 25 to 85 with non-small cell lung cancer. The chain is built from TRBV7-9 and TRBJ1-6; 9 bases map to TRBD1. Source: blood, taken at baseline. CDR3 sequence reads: CASSQDRGNSPLHF. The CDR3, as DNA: TGTGCCAGCAGCCAAGACAGGGGGAATTCACCCCTCCACTTT.